The 19 T cell receptor beta chains reported below all come from one sample, sequenced in a study of cytomegalovirus exposure and HLA in healthy donors. The PCR had 60 Vbeta and 13 Jbeta primers. Sequencing used immunoSEQ multiplex PCR; TCRdb keeps in-frame clones, though not all of them. The sample records 170,000 or so clones, 84% being singletons. The specimen sequenced was PBMCs. These TCRs come from a man aged 18-30 years in good health and CMV-seronegative.

The chain couples TRBV19 to TRBJ2-7, with 7 bases that match TRBD1. CDR1 and CDR2 (germline): LNHDA, SQIVND (reference sequence). This CDR3 is 12 amino acids long. V shed 5 bases, J shed 9 bases, and the junction held 7 bases outside the gene matches. CDR3 bases: TGTGCCAGTAGTGCGAAGGGGGCTGGGCAGTACTTC. This translates into CASSAKGAGQYF.

This clone turned up a few times. V is TRBV5-6 and J is TRBJ1-5; the match to TRBD1 covers 10 bases. Losses at the gene ends were 2 bases for V and 2 bases for J; bases not matched to a gene: 1. Germline lookup yields CDR1 SGHDT and CDR2 YYEEEE. This CDR3 region has 15 residues. The CDR3 bases are TGTGCCAGCAGCTTCGGGACAGGGGGCAATCAGCCCCAGCATTTT. Amino acids: CASSFGTGGNQPQHF.

This clone appeared a few times. A much larger clone differs by one base, so this may be a read error. The gene calls are TRBV6-1 and TRBJ2-3; 10 bases map to TRBD1. Germline assignment: CDR1 MNHNS and CDR2 SASEGT. V dropped 3 bases and J dropped 2; count of bases not matched to a gene: 2. The CDR3 is 15 residues long. The CDR3 sequence: CASSDGTGATDTQYF. The CDR3 nucleotides are TGTGCCAGCAGTGACGGGACAGGGGCCACAGATACGCAGTATTTT.

The CDR3 reads CASSVGDSSIQYF. The CDR3 DNA reads as TGTGCCAGCAGCGTAGGGGACAGCAGCATTCAGTACTTC. This rearrangement joins TRBV9 to TRBJ2-4; 7 bases line up with TRBD1. From germline, CDR1 is SGDLS and CDR2 YYNGEE. V lost 0 bases to trimming and J lost 9 bases; unmatched junction nucleotides: 3. The CDR3 has 13 amino acids.

The chain uses TRBV6-1 and TRBJ1-5, with 9 nucleotides matching TRBD1. Unmatched junction bases numbered 7, after V lost 6 bases and J lost 4 bases. The germline V gene encodes CDR1 MNHNS and CDR2 SASEGT. The CDR3 covers 15 residues. The CDR3 region has the DNA TGTGCCAGCAGATGGGACAGGGTATTAAATCAGCCCCAGCATTTT. Translating it yields CASRWDRVLNQPQHF.

V is TRBV7-9 and J is TRBJ1-6; the match to TRBD1 covers 11 bases. CDR3 length: 15 amino acids. V was clipped by 5 bases and J by 7 bases; unmatched bases: 4. Germline loops: CDR1 SEHNR, CDR2 FQNEAQ (reference sequence). The CDR3 protein is CASSPGDRGNSPLHF. The DNA of the CDR3 is TGTGCCAGCAGCCCCGGGGACAGGGGGAATTCACCCCTCCACTTT.

This clone has just a few counts. The chain has TRBV12-5 and TRBJ2-2; 8 nucleotides align to TRBD1. CDR3 length equals 17 residues. V lost 2 bases and J lost 1; bases outside the gene matches: 6. Germline assignment: CDR1 LGHNT and CDR2 FRNRAP. CDR3 region: CASGLQTGTGNTGELFF. The CDR3 coding sequence is TGTGCTAGTGGTTTGCAGACCGGGACAGGGAACACCGGGGAGCTGTTTTTT.

V usage is TRBV7-9 and J usage is TRBJ1-1; unclear D gene. Germline V lookup: CDR1 SEHNR, CDR2 FQNEAQ (reference sequence). V lost 2 bases and J 1 base, leaving 5 bases between the germline ends. This CDR3 region has 13 residues. CDR3 protein: CASSLRENTEAFF. DNA of the CDR3: TGTGCCAGCAGCTTACGGGAGAACACTGAAGCTTTCTTT.

This sequence joins TRBV6-5 and TRBJ2-2, with D maybe TRBD2 (7 bases). V dropped 8 bases and J dropped 4 bases, with 17 bases sitting between them. The CDR3 contains 15 residues. Germline lookup yields CDR1 MNHEY and CDR2 SVGAGI. CDR3 sequence reads: CASRGTGRATGELFF. The CDR3 DNA follows: TGTGCCAGCCGCGGAACAGGGAGGGCCACCGGGGAGCTGTTTTTT.

This clone was detected once. The chain employs TRBV5-1 and TRBJ1-6; no reliable D call. CDR1 and CDR2 (germline): SGHRS, YFSETQ. The V and J ends lost 4 bases and 8 bases respectively, with 7 bases between them. The CDR3 runs 12 residues. The CDR3 here is CASSPEYSPLHF. The CDR3 nucleotides read TGCGCCAGCAGCCCGGAGTATTCACCCCTCCACTTT.

A note on this clone: Germline and junction disagree at one end, which may indicate a read error. V gene TRBV10-3 combines with J gene TRBJ2-3, with 8 bases aligning to TRBD2. This CDR3 has 16 residues. Germline V CDR1 and CDR2: ENHRY, SYGVKD. This CDR3 reads CAIGDSGTRDTDTQYF. The CDR3 bases are TGTGCCATCGGTGACTCCGGGACTAGAGACACAGATACGCAGTATTTT.

The chain couples TRBV9 to TRBJ2-5; a weak D match, TRBD2 (5 bases). The CDR3 has 16 residues. V was shortened by 3 bases and J by 2 bases, with 17 bases between the two germline ends. Germline V gene lookup returns CDR1 SGDLS and CDR2 YYNGEE. Here the CDR3 DNA reads TGTGCCAGCAGCGCATACTTTAAGACTACACAAGAGACCCAGTACTTC. The encoded protein is CASSAYFKTTQETQYF.

Only a few counts were recorded for this clone. The rearrangement links TRBV19 to TRBJ1-2; 8 positions agree with TRBD1. There are 15 residues in the CDR3. V lost 5 bases, J lost 8 bases, and 13 bases stayed unmatched. Germline V gives CDR1 LNHDA, CDR2 SQIVND (reference sequence). The CDR3 protein is CASSPNPSGGGGYTF. The CDR3 nucleotides are TGTGCCAGTAGTCCAAACCCTTCAGGGGGCGGCGGCTACACCTTC.

The chain is built from TRBV30 and TRBJ1-5; tentative D call: TRBD1 (5 bases). The CDR3 runs to 14 residues. CDR1 is GTSNPN, CDR2 SVGIG, per germline (reference sequence). With 5 bases removed from V and 4 bases from J, the gap between germline ends came to 15 bases. The CDR3 nucleotides read TGTGCCTGGGGGGCCGCCGGGCGAAATCAGCCCCAGCATTTT. Amino acids: CAWGAAGRNQPQHF.

This rearrangement joins TRBV19 to TRBJ1-1, with D hard to call. CDR3 length equals 13 residues. V gave up 8 bases and J gave up 1 base, with 11 bases separating them. Germline V lookup: CDR1 LNHDA, CDR2 SQIVND (reference sequence). This CDR3 reads CASPGGKNTEAFF. As DNA, the CDR3 is TGTGCCAGTCCGGGTGGAAAGAACACTGAAGCTTTCTTT.

J is TRBJ1-2 and V is TRBV4-1; 9 positions match TRBD1. This CDR3 contains 14 residues. Germline V gene lookup returns CDR1 MGHRA and CDR2 YSYEKL. J gave up 8 bases and V 4 bases, and 8 bases lay outside the gene matches. CDR3 amino acids: CASSLPGQGNGYTF. CDR3 bases: TGCGCCAGCAGCCTCCCGGGACAGGGAAACGGCTACACCTTC.

The chain carries TRBV5-1 and TRBJ1-6; 7 bases line up with TRBD1. Germline CDR1 SGHRS, CDR2 YFSETQ. The CDR3 sequence is 17 residues long. Unmatched junction bases numbered 17, after V lost 5 bases and J lost 9 bases. Here the CDR3 reads CASSFQGGSDPFSPLHF. CDR3 nucleotide sequence: TGCGCCAGCAGTTTTCAAGGGGGCTCCGACCCTTTTTCACCCCTCCACTTT. Combining the CDR3 with reference TRBV5-1 and TRBJ1-6 gives the whole variable domain KAGVTQTPRYLIKTRGQQVTLSCSPISGHRSVSWYQQTPGQGLQFLFEYFSETQRNKGNFPGRFSGRQFSNSRSEMNVSTLELGDSALYLCASSFQGGSDPFSPLHFGNGTRLTVT.

V usage is TRBV4-2 and J usage is TRBJ2-1; tentatively, D is TRBD2 (6 bases). Trimming stripped 2 bases from V and 9 bases from J, with 17 bases between. This CDR3 has 15 residues. Per germline, CDR1 LGHNA and CDR2 YNFKEQ. CDR3 residues: CASSQRGTQGGEQFF. CDR3 nucleotides: TGTGCCAGCAGCCAAAGAGGGACCCAGGGAGGTGAGCAGTTCTTC.

V and J are TRBV27 and TRBJ2-3; TRBD2 is a possible D gene (6 bases). Trimming removed 2 bases at V and 0 bases at J, with 12 bases between. This CDR3 has 16 residues. The germline gives CDR1 MNHEY, CDR2 SMNVEV (reference sequence). CDR3 bases: TGTGCCAGCAGTTTACAACTAGCACCTAGCACAGATACGCAGTATTTT. The encoded protein is CASSLQLAPSTDTQYF.